This record looks at one TCR beta chain sequence and its context. This sample is drawn from a study of T cell changes during pregnancy in multiple sclerosis. Germline assignment: CDR1 MNHEY and CDR2 SVGAGI. Trimming removed 2 bases at V and 4 bases at J, with 14 bases between. CDR3 length: 15 residues. The method was immunoSEQ multiplex PCR; TCRdb's version includes in-frame clones alone and lacks a portion of them. The data hold about 68,000 clones, with about 91% observed a single time. The sequence derives from a female donor in good health, enrolled as a control in a pregnancy study. The chain carries TRBV6-5 and TRBJ2-5, with D possibly matching TRBD2 (6 bases). The sample here was peripheral blood, taken in the second trimester of pregnancy. CDR3 sequence: CASSYVSGGRETQYF. The CDR3 DNA reads TGTGCCAGCAGTTACGTCTCAGGAGGGCGAGAGACCCAGTACTTC.